The text below deals with one TCR beta chain. What it recognizes is unknown. Libraries of bulk TCR were made by previously described methods (with listed TCR primers). TCRdb used MiXCR to reprocess the PCR reads, holding one entry per CDR3 protein. The profile shows around 480,000 distinct CDR3 sequences, 25% of them singletons. This sample stems from a study of molecular identifiers for immune sequencing clone quantification. This CDR3 is built from 14 residues. Looked up from germline, CDR1 is MNHEY and CDR2 is SMNVEV (reference sequence). The junction had 5 bases not matched to a gene; V was cut back by 3 bases and J by 5 bases. Whole-study findings and limits: Highly expanded clone sizes could be underestimated through barcode sharing by identical TCR molecules. Clones with over 20 RNA copies captured over 98% of effector molecules but under 1% of naive ones.

The sample taken for sequencing was naive CD8+ T cells from blood, with Jurkat cell RNA spiked in. Subset meaning: FACS-sorted CD8+CD4-CCR7+CD45RA+ naive T cells. J is TRBJ2-7 and V is TRBV27; 9 bases line up with TRBD2. The TCR was taken from a human donor in good health. Some libraries in this study had Jurkat cell RNA spiked in. The CDR3 loop reads CASSFGSGRHEQYF. Written as DNA, the CDR3 is TGTGCCAGCAGTTTCGGTAGCGGGAGACACGAGCAGTACTTC.